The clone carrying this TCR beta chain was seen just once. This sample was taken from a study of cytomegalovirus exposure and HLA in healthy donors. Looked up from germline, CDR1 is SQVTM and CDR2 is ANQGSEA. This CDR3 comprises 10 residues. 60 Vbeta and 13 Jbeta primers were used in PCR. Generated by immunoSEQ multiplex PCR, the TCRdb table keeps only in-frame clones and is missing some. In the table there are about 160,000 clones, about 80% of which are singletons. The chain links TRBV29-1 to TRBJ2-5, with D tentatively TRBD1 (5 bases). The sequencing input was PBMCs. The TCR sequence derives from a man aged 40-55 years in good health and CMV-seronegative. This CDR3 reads CSGWKETQYF. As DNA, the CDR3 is TGCTCAGGGTGGAAGGAGACCCAGTACTTC.